One and the same sample provided the 22 T cell receptor beta chains below, sequenced in a study of blood T cell repertoires in COVID-19. Profiled with immunoSEQ multiplex PCR; TCRdb holds only in-frame clones, not every one. The repertoire holds 68,000 or so clones, with over 75% as singletons. The specimen was peripheral blood. The receptors stem from a man in his forties with COVID-19, enrolled during active disease.

The chain joins TRBV27 to TRBJ2-3; tentative D call: TRBD2 (5 bases). The CDR3 is 14 amino acids. Germline CDR1 reads MNHEY; CDR2 reads SMNVEV (reference sequence). V dropped 7 bases and J dropped 2 bases, with 13 bases sitting between them. The CDR3 is CASTKRELTDTQYF. In DNA, the CDR3 is TGTGCCAGCACCAAAAGGGAGCTCACAGATACGCAGTATTTT.

This clone turned up a few times. This chain connects TRBV3-1 (or the pseudogene TRBV3-2) to TRBJ2-2, with 14 bases matching TRBD2. The CDR3 runs to 18 residues. Germline-derived CDR1 and CDR2 are LGHDT and YNNKEL (reference sequence). Germline trimming cut 5 bases from V and 0 bases from J; bases unmatched to any gene: 5. Here the CDR3 DNA reads TGTGCCAGCAGCGCCCGACTAGCGGGGGGGACGAACACCGGGGAGCTGTTTTTT. This codes for CASSARLAGGTNTGELFF.

The chain carries TRBV7-5 and TRBJ2-7; the D call TRBD2 from the table was never checked on the DNA. TRBV7-5 is classified as a pseudogene. The CDR3 has 17 amino acids. The CDR3 coding sequence is TGTGTCAGAAGCTTAGAGAGGCGGGGCGTCCCCCACTACGAGCAGTACTTC. Residues: CVRSLERRGVPHYEQYF.

The chain joins TRBV6-6 to TRBJ2-1; 8 bases map to TRBD2. The CDR3 sequence is 12 residues long. V lost 10 bases and J lost 10; bases outside the gene matches: 9. The germline gives CDR1 MNHNY, CDR2 SVGAGI (reference sequence). The CDR3 coding sequence is TGTGCCATCGGGGGGGCCCGACGGGAGCAGTTCTTC. Its protein product is CAIGGARREQFF.

The V call is TRBV9, the J call TRBJ1-2; TRBD1 agrees at 9 bases. V shed 4 bases and J 7 bases; nucleotides not matched to a gene: 14. The CDR3 has 16 residues. CDR1 is SGDLS, CDR2 YYNGEE, per germline. The CDR3 loop is CASSYLTGGGVSGYTF. The CDR3 DNA reads as TGTGCCAGCAGCTACCTCACAGGGGGCGGCGTTTCTGGCTACACCTTC.

The table lists this clone with a few counts. The rearrangement uses TRBV2 and TRBJ2-2, with 7 positions matching TRBD1. This CDR3 has 16 amino acids. CDR1 and CDR2 (germline): SNHLY, FYNNEI. The trim removed 6 bases at V and 5 bases at J, leaving 12 bases unmatched. CDR3 nucleotide sequence: TGTGCCAGCAGCAACCCTCCCGGGACAGCAACCGGGGAGCTGTTTTTT. Translation: CASSNPPGTATGELFF.

The rearrangement links TRBV3-1 (or the pseudogene TRBV3-2) to TRBJ1-6; 9 positions match TRBD1. After removal of 3 bases from V and 13 bases from J, the junction contained 7 bases not matched to a gene. This CDR3 is built from 14 residues. Germline CDR1 is LGHDT and CDR2 is YNNKEL (reference sequence). The CDR3 sequence is CASSQGQGISPLHF. As DNA, the CDR3 is TGTGCCAGCAGCCAGGGACAGGGAATTTCGCCCCTCCACTTT.

This chain uses TRBV4-2 with TRBJ2-5, with D possibly TRBD2 on 5 matching bases. Germline V gene sequence: CDR1 LGHNA, CDR2 YNFKEQ. V gave up 1 base and J gave up 5 bases, with 14 bases separating them. The CDR3 sequence is 15 residues long. The CDR3 coding sequence is TGTGCCAGCAGCCAAGGAGAGGGTGACTGGGAGACCCAGTACTTC. Translating it yields CASSQGEGDWETQYF.

V and J are TRBV5-1 and TRBJ2-7; 7 positions match TRBD2. Germline V lookup: CDR1 SGHRS, CDR2 YFSETQ. This CDR3 has 13 amino acids. Unmatched junction bases numbered 6, after V lost 4 bases and J lost 5 bases. Written as DNA, the CDR3 is TGCGCCAGCAGCCCTTCGGCGGGGGACGAGCAGTACTTC. Its protein product is CASSPSAGDEQYF.

V usage is TRBV2 and J usage is TRBJ2-5; 9 bases map to TRBD2. Per the germline V gene, CDR1 is SNHLY and CDR2 is FYNNEI. V lost 4 bases and J lost 4; bases outside the gene matches: 10. This CDR3 contains 16 residues. The DNA for the CDR3 is TGTGCCAGCAGTGCGATGCGAGCGGGGGGTAGAGAGACCCAGTACTTC. This gives the protein CASSAMRAGGRETQYF.

The V call is TRBV30, the J call TRBJ2-7; TRBD1 matches 7 bases. V lost 5 bases, J lost 4 bases, and 5 bases stayed unmatched. Germline assignment: CDR1 GTSNPN and CDR2 SVGIG (reference sequence). The CDR3 contains 12 residues. CDR3 amino acids: CAWGQVEYEQYF. The CDR3 DNA sequence: TGTGCCTGGGGACAGGTGGAATACGAGCAGTACTTC.

The gene calls are TRBV24-1 and TRBJ2-5; 7 bases agree with TRBD1. The J segment lost 1 base and the V segment lost 4 bases, leaving 2 bases of the junction unmatched. The CDR3 has 14 residues. Germline CDR1 and CDR2: KGHDR and SFDVKD. CDR3 in amino acids: CATSDRDSQETQYF. The CDR3 DNA reads TGTGCCACCAGTGACAGGGACAGCCAAGAGACCCAGTACTTC.

This chain connects TRBV5-6 to TRBJ2-7; possibly TRBD1 for D (5 bases). Between the trimmed V and J ends, which lost 2 bases and 9 bases, there was a span of 12 bases. Germline V gives CDR1 SGHDT, CDR2 YYEEEE. The CDR3 sequence is 12 residues long. The CDR3 sequence: CASSFQTAGQYF. As DNA, the CDR3 is TGTGCCAGCAGCTTCCAGACAGCTGGGCAGTACTTC.

This chain uses TRBV5-1 with TRBJ2-1, with 8 bases identical to TRBD1. Germline loops: CDR1 SGHRS, CDR2 YFSETQ. The length of the CDR3 is 16 residues. The junction had 11 bases not matched to a gene; V was cut back by 4 bases and J by 5 bases. This CDR3 is CASSAVTGQGNNEQFF. DNA of the CDR3: TGCGCCAGCAGCGCCGTCACCGGACAGGGTAACAATGAGCAGTTCTTC.

The chain recombines TRBV5-4 with TRBJ2-7, with TRBD1 as a possible D gene (6 bases). V lost 0 bases to trimming and J lost 0 bases, with 13 bases between them. The germline V gene encodes CDR1 SGHNT and CDR2 YYREEE (reference sequence). CDR3 length: 16 residues. CDR3 amino acids: CASSLEGQGLSYEQYF. For the CDR3, the DNA is TGTGCCAGCAGCTTGGAGGGGCAGGGGCTCTCCTACGAGCAGTACTTC. Filled out from reference TRBV5-4 and TRBJ2-7, the complete variable domain reads ETGVTQSPTHLIKTRGQQVTLRCSSQSGHNTVSWYQQALGQGPQFIFQYYREEENGRGNFPPRFSGLQFPNYSSELNVNALELDDSALYLCASSLEGQGLSYEQYFGPGTRLTVT.

V gene TRBV7-9 combines with J gene TRBJ2-3, with 10 nucleotides matching TRBD1. CDR1 SEHNR and CDR2 FQNEAQ come from the germline V gene (reference sequence). This CDR3 is 15 amino acids long. V was clipped by 5 bases and J by 3 bases; unmatched bases: 5. The CDR3 region has the DNA TGTGCCAGCAGCCCTGGGACAGGGGAAACAGATACGCAGTATTTT. Translating gives CASSPGTGETDTQYF.

This rearrangement joins TRBV4-1 to TRBJ1-6, with D possibly matching TRBD1 (5 bases). This CDR3 has 15 amino acids. Germline loops: CDR1 MGHRA, CDR2 YSYEKL. V was shortened by 1 base and J by 10 bases, with 14 bases between the two germline ends. CDR3 bases: TGCGCCAGCAGCCAAGGCCGGGGGAATCGATCACCCCTCCACTTT. This encodes CASSQGRGNRSPLHF.

The genes are TRBV7-9 and TRBJ2-7; TRBD1 aligns across 9 bases. Germline V gene lookup returns CDR1 SEHNR and CDR2 FQNEAQ (reference sequence). The length of the CDR3 is 15 residues. With 5 bases clipped from V and 4 bases from J, the junction kept 9 bases outside the gene matches. CDR3 in amino acids: CASSDPGTGLYEQYF. CDR3 nucleotides: TGTGCCAGCAGCGACCCCGGGACAGGGTTATACGAGCAGTACTTC.

This chain connects TRBV7-3 to TRBJ2-3, with a weak D call TRBD2 (6 bases). Germline assignment: CDR1 SGHTA and CDR2 FQGTGA. The CDR3 totals 16 residues. The V end lost 1 base, the J end lost 0 bases, and 11 bases lay between the germline ends. CDR3 protein: CASSLIDGTSTDTQYF. CDR3 in DNA: TGTGCCAGCAGCTTAATTGACGGGACTAGCACAGATACGCAGTATTTT.

J is TRBJ2-7 and V is TRBV11-2; 8 bases are a match to TRBD1. The length of the CDR3 is 13 residues. Germline V gives CDR1 SGHAT, CDR2 FQNNGV. V dropped 3 bases and J dropped 9; count of bases not matched to a gene: 7. The CDR3 bases are TGTGCCAGCAGCTTCCTAGGACAGGGCGGGCAGTACTTC. Translated, it gives CASSFLGQGGQYF.

The rearrangement joins TRBV18 to TRBJ1-2; 7 bases agree with TRBD1. The trim removed 4 bases at V and 3 bases at J, leaving 2 bases unmatched. This CDR3 is 13 amino acids long. Germline lookup yields CDR1 KGHSH and CDR2 LQKENI. The CDR3 is CASSLGGDYGYTF. The DNA for the CDR3 is TGTGCCAGCTCACTAGGGGGCGACTATGGCTACACCTTC.

This clone was picked up a small number of times. The chain joins TRBV2 to TRBJ1-1, with D possibly being TRBD1 (6 bases). CDR3 size: 17 residues. Trimming left V 6 bases short and J 0 bases short, with 20 bases between. In germline, CDR1 is SNHLY, CDR2 FYNNEI. The CDR3, as DNA: TGTGCCAGCAGGTTTGGGCGCGTTGGGACATTGAACACTGAAGCTTTCTTT. As protein: CASRFGRVGTLNTEAFF.